This T cell receptor beta chain was captured by sequencing in a study of T cell repertoires in cytomegalovirus infection. Turning to the study itself: Peptides in the study included HLA-C-restricted and HLA-B-restricted CMV epitopes.

TCRdb analysed the reads with MiXCR anew, one entry per CDR3 protein. Among 200,000 to 250,000 distinct CDR3 sequences listed, 35% to 40% were seen once. The CDR3 has 15 residues. Deletions cut 0 bases from V and 7 bases from J, with 15 bases between. Germline-derived CDR1 and CDR2 are SGHVS and FNYEAQ. Study-wide results and caveats: Frequencies of public TCR beta families were cumulated, and this identified carriers of CMV plus the relevant HLA.

The table lists this clonotype with a few counts. What it binds is not known. The input for sequencing was CD8+ T cells from cultured PBMCs, taken from culture after CMV antigen stimulation. The rearrangement uses TRBV7-6 and TRBJ1-2; no clear D gene. The TCR originated in a human donor in good health (CMV status not recorded). Some clones in this sample may be carry-over from other donors' samples. CDR3 protein: CASSLARGVEVGYTF. The CDR3 region has the DNA TGTGCCAGCAGCTTAGCCCGGGGAGTCGAAGTTGGCTACACCTTC.